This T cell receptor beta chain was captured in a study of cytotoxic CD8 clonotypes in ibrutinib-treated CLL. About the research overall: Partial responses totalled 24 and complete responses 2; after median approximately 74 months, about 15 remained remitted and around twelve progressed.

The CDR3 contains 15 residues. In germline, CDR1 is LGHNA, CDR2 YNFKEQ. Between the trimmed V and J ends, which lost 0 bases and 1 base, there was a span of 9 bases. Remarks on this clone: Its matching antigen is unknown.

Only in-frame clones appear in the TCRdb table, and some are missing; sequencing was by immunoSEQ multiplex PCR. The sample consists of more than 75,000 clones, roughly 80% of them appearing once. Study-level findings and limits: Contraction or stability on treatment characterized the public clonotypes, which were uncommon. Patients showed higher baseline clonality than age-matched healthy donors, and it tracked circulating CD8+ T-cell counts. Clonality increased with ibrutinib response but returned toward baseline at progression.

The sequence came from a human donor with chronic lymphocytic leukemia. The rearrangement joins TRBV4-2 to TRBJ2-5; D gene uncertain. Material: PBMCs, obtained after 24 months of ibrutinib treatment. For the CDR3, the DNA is TGTGCCAGCAGCCAAGAAGGCATCAGCCAAGAGACCCAGTACTTC. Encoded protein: CASSQEGISQETQYF.